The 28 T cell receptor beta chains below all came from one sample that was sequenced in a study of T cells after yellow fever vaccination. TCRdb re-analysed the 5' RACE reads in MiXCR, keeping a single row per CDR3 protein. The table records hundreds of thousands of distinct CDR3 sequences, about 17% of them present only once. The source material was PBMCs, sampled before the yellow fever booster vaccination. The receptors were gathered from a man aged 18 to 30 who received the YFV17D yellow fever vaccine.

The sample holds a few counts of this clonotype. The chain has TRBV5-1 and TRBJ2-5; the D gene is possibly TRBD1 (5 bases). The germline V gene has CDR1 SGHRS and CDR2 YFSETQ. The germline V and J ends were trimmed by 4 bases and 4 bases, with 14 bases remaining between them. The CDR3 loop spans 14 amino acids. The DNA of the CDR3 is TGCGCCAGCAGCATGACAGCGACTGTAGAGACCCAGTACTTC. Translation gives CASSMTATVETQYF.

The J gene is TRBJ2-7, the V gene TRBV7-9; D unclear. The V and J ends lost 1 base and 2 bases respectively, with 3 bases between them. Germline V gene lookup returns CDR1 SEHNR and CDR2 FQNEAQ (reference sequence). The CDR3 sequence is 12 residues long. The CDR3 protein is CASSLVPYEQYV. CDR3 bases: TGTGCCAGCAGCTTAGTTCCCTACGAGCAGTACGTC.

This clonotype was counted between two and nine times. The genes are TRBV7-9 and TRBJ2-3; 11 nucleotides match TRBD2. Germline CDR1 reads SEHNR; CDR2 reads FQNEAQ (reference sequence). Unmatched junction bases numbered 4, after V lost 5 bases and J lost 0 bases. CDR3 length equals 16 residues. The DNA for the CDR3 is TGTGCCAGCAGCCCGGGACTAGCGGAAAGCACAGATACGCAGTATTTT. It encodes CASSPGLAESTDTQYF. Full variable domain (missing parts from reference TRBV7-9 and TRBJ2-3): DTGVSQNPRHKITKRGQNVTFRCDPISEHNRLYWYRQTLGQGPEFLTYFQNEAQLEKSRLLSDRFSAERPKGSFSTLEIQRTEQGDSAMYLCASSPGLAESTDTQYFGPGTRLTVL.

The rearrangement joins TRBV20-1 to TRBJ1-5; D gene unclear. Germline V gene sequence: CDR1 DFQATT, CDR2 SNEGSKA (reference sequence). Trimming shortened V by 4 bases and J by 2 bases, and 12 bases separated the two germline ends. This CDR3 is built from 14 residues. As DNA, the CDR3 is TGCAGTGCTACGGGCAACGGGGGCAATCAGCCCCAGCATTTT. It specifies CSATGNGGNQPQHF.

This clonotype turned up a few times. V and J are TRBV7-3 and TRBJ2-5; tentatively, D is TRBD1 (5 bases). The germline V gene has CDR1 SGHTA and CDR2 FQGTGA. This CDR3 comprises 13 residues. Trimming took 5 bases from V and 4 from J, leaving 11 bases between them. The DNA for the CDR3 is TGTGCCAGCAGCGAACAGGTCGGAGAGACCCAGTACTTC. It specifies CASSEQVGETQYF.

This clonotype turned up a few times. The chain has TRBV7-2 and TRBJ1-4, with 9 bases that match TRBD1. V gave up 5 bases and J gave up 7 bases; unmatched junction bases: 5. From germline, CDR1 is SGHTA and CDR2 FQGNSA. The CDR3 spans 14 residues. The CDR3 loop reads CASSARTGAEKLFF. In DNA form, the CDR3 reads TGTGCCAGCAGCGCCAGGACAGGGGCTGAAAAACTGTTTTTT.

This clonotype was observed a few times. CDR3: CASSLWTTTYGYTF. As DNA, the CDR3 is TGTGCCAGCAGTTTATGGACAACAACCTATGGCTACACCTTC. V gene TRBV28 combines with J gene TRBJ1-2; D is undetermined. V lost 0 bases, J lost 4 bases, and 9 bases lay in between. This CDR3 contains 14 residues. Germline loops: CDR1 MDHEN, CDR2 SYDVKM.

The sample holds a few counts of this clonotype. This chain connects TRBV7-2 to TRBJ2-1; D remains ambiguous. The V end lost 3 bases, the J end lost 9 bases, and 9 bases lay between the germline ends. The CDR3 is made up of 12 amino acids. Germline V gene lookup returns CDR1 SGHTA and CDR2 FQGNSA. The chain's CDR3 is CASSLVLGEQFF. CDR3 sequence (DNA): TGTGCCAGCAGCTTGGTTCTTGGTGAGCAGTTCTTC.

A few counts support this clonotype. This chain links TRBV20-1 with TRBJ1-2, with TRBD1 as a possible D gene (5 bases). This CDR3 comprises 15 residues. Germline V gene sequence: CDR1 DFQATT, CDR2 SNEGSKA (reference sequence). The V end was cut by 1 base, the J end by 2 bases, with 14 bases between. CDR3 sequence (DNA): TGCAGTGCTAGAGTGGGGCAGGCAGGGAACTATGGCTACACCTTC. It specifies CSARVGQAGNYGYTF.

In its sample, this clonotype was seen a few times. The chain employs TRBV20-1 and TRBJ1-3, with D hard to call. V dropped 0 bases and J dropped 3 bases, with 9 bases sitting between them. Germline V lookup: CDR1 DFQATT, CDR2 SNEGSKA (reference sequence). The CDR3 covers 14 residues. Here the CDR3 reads CSARDGRHGNTIYF. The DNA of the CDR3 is TGCAGTGCTAGAGACGGCAGGCATGGAAACACCATATATTTT.

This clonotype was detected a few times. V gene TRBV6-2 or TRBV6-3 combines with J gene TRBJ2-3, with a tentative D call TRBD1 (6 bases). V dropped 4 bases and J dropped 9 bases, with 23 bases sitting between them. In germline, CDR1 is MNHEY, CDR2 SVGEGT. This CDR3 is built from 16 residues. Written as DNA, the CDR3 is TGTGCCAGCAGTTCGAGGCCGACAGGCGGCTACGTAACGCAGTATTTT. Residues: CASSSRPTGGYVTQYF.

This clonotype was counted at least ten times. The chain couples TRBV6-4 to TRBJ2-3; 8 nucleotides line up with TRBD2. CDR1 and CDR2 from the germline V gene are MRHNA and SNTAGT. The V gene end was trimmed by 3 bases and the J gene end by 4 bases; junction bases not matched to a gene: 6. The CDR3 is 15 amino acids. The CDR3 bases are TGTGCCAGCAGTGAAACCGGGGGGGCCGCAGATACGCAGTATTTT. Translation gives CASSETGGAADTQYF.

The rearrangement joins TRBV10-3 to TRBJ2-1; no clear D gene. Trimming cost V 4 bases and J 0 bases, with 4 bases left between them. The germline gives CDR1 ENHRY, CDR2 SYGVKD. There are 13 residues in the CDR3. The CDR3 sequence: CAISASSYNEQFF. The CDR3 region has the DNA TGTGCCATCAGTGCCAGCTCCTACAATGAGCAGTTCTTC.

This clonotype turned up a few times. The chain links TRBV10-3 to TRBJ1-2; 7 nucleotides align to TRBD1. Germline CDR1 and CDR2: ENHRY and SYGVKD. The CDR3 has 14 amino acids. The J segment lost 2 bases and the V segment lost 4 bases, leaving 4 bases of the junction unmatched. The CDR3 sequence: CAISGDSANYGYTF. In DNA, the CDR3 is TGTGCCATCAGTGGGGACAGCGCCAACTATGGCTACACCTTC.

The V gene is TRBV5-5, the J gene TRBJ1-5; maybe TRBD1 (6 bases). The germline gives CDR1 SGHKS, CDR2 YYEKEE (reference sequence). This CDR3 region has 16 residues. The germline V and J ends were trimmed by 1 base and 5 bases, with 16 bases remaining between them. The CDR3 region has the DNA TGTGCCAGCAGCTTGACCCCAGGGGTCGGGGATCAGCCCCAGCATTTT. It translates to CASSLTPGVGDQPQHF.

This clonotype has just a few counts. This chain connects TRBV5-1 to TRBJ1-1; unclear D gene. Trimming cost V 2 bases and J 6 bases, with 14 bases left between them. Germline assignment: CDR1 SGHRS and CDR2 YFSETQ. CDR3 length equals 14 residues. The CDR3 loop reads CASSFREGAAEAFF. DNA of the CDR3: TGCGCCAGCAGCTTTCGCGAGGGAGCCGCTGAAGCTTTCTTT.

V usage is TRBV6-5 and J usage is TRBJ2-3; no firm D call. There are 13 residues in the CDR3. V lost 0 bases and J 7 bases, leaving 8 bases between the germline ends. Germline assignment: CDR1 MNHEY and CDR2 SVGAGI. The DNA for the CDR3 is TGTGCCAGCAGTTACTCGTTAGGAAATACGCAGTATTTT. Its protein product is CASSYSLGNTQYF.

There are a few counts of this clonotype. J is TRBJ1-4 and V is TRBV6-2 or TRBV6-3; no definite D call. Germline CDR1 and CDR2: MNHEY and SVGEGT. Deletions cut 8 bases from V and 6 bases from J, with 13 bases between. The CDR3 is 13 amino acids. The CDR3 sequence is CASEDRIDEKLFF. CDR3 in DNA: TGTGCCAGCGAGGACCGGATCGATGAAAAACTGTTTTTT.

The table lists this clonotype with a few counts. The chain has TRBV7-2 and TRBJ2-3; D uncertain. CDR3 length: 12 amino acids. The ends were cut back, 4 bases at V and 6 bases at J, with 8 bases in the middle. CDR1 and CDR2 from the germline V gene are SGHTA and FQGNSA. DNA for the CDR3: TGTGCCAGCAGCTACGCAACGGATACGCAGTATTTT. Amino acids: CASSYATDTQYF. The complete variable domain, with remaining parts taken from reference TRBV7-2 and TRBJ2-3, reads GAGVSQSPSNKVTEKGKDVELRCDPISGHTALYWYRQSLGQGLEFLIYFQGNSAPDKSGLPSDRFSAERTGGSVSTLTIQRTQQEDSAVYLCASSYATDTQYFGPGTRLTVL.

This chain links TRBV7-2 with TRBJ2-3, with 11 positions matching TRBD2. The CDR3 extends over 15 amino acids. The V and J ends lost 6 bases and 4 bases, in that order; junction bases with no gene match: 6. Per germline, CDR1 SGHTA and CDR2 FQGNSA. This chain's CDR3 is CASSSSGGKADTQYF. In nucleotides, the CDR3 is TGTGCCAGCAGTTCTAGCGGGGGGAAGGCAGATACGCAGTATTTT.

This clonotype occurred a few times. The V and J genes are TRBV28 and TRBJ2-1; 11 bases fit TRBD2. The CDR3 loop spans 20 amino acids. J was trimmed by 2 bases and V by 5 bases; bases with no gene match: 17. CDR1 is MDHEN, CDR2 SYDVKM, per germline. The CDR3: CASSPSQGWLAGGTYNEQFF. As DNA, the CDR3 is TGTGCCAGCAGTCCGTCACAGGGATGGCTAGCGGGGGGCACCTACAATGAGCAGTTCTTC.

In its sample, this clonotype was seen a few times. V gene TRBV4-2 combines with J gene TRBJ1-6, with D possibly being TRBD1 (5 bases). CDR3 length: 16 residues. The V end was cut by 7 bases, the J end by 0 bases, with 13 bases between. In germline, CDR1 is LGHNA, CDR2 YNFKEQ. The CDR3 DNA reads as TGTGCCAGCAACCTCCGGGGGAGCTCCTATAATTCACCCCTCCACTTT. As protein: CASNLRGSSYNSPLHF.

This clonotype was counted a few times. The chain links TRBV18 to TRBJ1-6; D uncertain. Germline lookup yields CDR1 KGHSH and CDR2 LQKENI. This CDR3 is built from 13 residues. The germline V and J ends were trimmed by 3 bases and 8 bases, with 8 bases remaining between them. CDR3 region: CASSPGLDSPLHF. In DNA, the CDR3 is TGTGCCAGCTCACCCGGGCTAGATTCACCCCTCCACTTT.

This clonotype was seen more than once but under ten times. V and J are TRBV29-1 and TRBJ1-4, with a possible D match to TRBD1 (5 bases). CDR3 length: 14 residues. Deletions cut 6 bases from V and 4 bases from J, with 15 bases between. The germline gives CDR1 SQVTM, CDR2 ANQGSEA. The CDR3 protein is CSVPSGVLNEKLFF. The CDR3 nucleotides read TGCAGCGTGCCCTCGGGGGTCCTTAATGAAAAACTGTTTTTT.

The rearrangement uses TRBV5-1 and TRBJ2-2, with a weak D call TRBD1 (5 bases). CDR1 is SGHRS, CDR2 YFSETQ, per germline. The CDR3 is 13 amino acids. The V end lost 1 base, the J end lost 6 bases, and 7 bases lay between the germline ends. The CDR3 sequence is CASSLIGAGELFF. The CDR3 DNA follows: TGCGCCAGCAGCTTGATAGGGGCCGGGGAGCTGTTTTTT.

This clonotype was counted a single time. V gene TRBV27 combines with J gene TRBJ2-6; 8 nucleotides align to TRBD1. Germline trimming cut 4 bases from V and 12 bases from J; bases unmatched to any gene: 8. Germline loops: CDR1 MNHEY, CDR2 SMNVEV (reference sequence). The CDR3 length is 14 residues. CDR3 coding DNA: TGTGCCAGCAGTTCCCTTCAGGGGGCCCCCGTCCTGACTTTC. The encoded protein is CASSSLQGAPVLTF.

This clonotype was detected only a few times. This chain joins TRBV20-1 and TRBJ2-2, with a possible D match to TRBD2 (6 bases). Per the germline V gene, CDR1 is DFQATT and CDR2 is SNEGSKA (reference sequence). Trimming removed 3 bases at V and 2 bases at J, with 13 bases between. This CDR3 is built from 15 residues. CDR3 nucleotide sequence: TGCAGTGCTAGGCGGGCGGGGATTAACACCGGGGAGCTGTTTTTT. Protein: CSARRAGINTGELFF.

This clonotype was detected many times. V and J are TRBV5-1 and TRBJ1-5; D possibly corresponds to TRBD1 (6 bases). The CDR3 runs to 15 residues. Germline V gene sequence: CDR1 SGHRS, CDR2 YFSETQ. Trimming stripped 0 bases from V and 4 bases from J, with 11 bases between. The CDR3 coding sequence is TGCGCCAGCAGCTTGGATCAGGGGTTAAATCAGCCCCAGCATTTT. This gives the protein CASSLDQGLNQPQHF.